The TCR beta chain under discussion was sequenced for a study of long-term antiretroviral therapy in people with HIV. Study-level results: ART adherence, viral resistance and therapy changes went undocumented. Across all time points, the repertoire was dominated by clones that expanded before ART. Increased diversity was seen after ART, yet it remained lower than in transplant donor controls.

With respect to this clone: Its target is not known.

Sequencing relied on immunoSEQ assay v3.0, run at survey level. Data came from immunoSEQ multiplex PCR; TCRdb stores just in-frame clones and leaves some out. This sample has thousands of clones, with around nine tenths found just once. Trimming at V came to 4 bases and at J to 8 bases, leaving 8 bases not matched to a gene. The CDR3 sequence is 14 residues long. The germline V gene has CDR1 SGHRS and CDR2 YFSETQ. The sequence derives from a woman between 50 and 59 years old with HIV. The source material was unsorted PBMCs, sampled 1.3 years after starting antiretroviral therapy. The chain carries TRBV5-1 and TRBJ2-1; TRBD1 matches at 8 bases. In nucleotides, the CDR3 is TGCGCCAGCAGCCCTGGACAGGGTGGGCATGAGCAGTTCTTC. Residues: CASSPGQGGHEQFF.